This record looks at one TCR beta chain sequence and its context. This record belongs to a study of follicular helper T cells after annual influenza vaccination. Study details: Sampling occurred days 0, 7 and 28 after each influenza vaccination. Some donors were sampled over the 2013-2014, 2014-2015 and 2015-2016 vaccinations.

Time point here: 2015-2016 season, pre-vaccination. Excluded were substance abuse, HIV/AIDS, active cancer, immunomodulatory drugs and active illness. Sorted cTfh were non-naive CD4+CXCR5+PD-1+, either ICOS+CD38+ or ICOS-CD38-. Germline CDR1 SGHNT, CDR2 YENEEA. The CDR3 is 16 residues long. With 1 base clipped from V and 0 bases from J, the junction kept 2 bases outside the gene matches. TCRdb's copy holds only in-frame clones and misses some; the assay was immunoSEQ multiplex PCR. Of around 10,000 clones listed, around 90% were seen once; the top ten hold roughly 0.47%. This TCR was sampled from an adult who received the influenza vaccine. The chain employs TRBV11-3 and TRBJ2-2; 7 nucleotides match TRBD1. This specimen consisted of CXCR5+ CD38- circulating T follicular helper cells from blood, obtained on the day of influenza vaccination. As to subset: circulating Tfh, non-naive CD4+CXCR5+PD-1+ (ICOS+CD38+ or ICOS-CD38-). CDR3 protein: CASSLAGGSNTGELFF. CDR3 nucleotides: TGTGCCAGCAGCTTAGCAGGGGGATCGAACACCGGGGAGCTGTTTTTT.